This T cell receptor beta chain was identified in a study of cytomegalovirus exposure and HLA in healthy donors. Regarding the study as a whole: TCR sequences were mostly rare, though some public TCRs occurred in many donors. With later analysis, a missense DCLRE1C variant became linked to TCR beta V- and J-gene trimming. There were some V segments, including TRBV6-2 and TRBV6-3, excluded as indistinguishable.

The V and J ends lost 0 bases and 4 bases, in that order; junction bases with no gene match: 8. Germline CDR1 and CDR2: SGHRS and YFSETQ. The CDR3 loop spans 16 amino acids. 13 Jbeta primers and 60 Vbeta primers were used for the PCR. Assay used: immunoSEQ multiplex PCR; TCRdb lists only in-frame clones, some missing. Of roughly 140,000 clones listed, around 80% are singletons. Regarding this clone: What it binds is not known.

The clonotype comes from a woman in her forties in good health and CMV-seropositive. The chain has TRBV5-1 and TRBJ2-3; 7 bases are shared with TRBD2. Sequenced: PBMCs. CDR3 protein: CASSLASGVLPDTQYF. The CDR3 bases are TGCGCCAGCAGCTTGGCCAGCGGGGTCCTCCCAGATACGCAGTATTTT.